The sequence of this TCR beta chain was determined in a study of blood T cell repertoires in COVID-19. In the study overall: The United States, Italy and Spain provided the acute and convalescent COVID-19 samples.

Trimming took 0 bases from V and 6 from J, leaving 15 bases between them. The CDR3 has 16 amino acids. The germline CDR1 and CDR2 sequences are MNHEY and SVGEGT. Libraries were prepared by immunoSEQ multiplex PCR; TCRdb keeps only in-frame clonotypes and omits some of them. The sample yields about 80,000 clones, 70% to 90% seen once. V and J are TRBV6-2 or TRBV6-3 and TRBJ2-1; the D gene is possibly TRBD2 (5 bases). Sequencing input: peripheral blood. The sequence derives from a woman older than 75 with acute or convalescent COVID-19. CDR3 amino acids: CASSYSGQRWTNEQFF. CDR3 coding DNA: TGTGCCAGCAGTTACTCGGGCCAGCGGTGGACCAATGAGCAGTTCTTC.